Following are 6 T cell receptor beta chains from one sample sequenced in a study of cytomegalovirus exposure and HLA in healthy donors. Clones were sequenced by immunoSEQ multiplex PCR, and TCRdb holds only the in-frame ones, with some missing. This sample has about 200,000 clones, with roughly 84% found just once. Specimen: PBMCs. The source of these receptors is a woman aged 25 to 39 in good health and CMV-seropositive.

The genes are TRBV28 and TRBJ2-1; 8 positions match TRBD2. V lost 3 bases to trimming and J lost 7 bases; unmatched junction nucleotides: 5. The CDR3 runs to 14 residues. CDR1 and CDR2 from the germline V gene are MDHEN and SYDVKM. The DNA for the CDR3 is TGTGCCAGCAGTTTTCCAGCGGGAGAGAATGAGCAGTTCTTC. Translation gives CASSFPAGENEQFF.

CDR3 DNA sequence: TGCAGCGTTGAAGATGCAGGTATTAAAAACTCTGGAAACACCATATATTTT. Translation: CSVEDAGIKNSGNTIYF. V usage is TRBV29-1 and J usage is TRBJ1-3; D gene unclear. This CDR3 comprises 17 residues. V lost 0 bases to trimming and J lost 0 bases, with 15 bases between them. Germline V CDR1 and CDR2: SQVTM, ANQGSEA.

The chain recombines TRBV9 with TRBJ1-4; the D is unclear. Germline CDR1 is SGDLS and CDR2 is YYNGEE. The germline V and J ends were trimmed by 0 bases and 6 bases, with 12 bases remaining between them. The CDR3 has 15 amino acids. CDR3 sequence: CASSVGGSGYEKLFF. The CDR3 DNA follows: TGTGCCAGCAGCGTAGGAGGGAGTGGGTATGAAAAACTGTTTTTT.

The CDR3: CASSLSGRDSGYTF. In DNA form, the CDR3 reads TGCGCCAGCAGCTTGTCGGGACGGGACTCTGGCTACACCTTC. The chain has TRBV5-1 and TRBJ1-2; D is perhaps TRBD1 (5 bases). Germline CDR1 is SGHRS and CDR2 is YFSETQ. The CDR3 loop spans 14 amino acids. V was shortened by 1 base and J by 7 bases, with 14 bases between the two germline ends.

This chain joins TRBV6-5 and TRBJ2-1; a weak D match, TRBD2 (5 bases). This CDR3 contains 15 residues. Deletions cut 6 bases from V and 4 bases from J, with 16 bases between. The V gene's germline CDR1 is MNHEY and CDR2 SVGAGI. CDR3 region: CASSNDYQRYNEQFF. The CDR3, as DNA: TGTGCCAGCAGCAACGACTACCAAAGGTACAATGAGCAGTTCTTC.

For the CDR3, the DNA is TGTGCCAGCAGCCCGACGGGCCGGGGAAACACTGAAGCTTTCTTT. Protein sequence: CASSPTGRGNTEAFF. The rearrangement joins TRBV7-9 to TRBJ1-1; no reliable D call. The germline gives CDR1 SEHNR, CDR2 FQNEAQ (reference sequence). Trimming left V 5 bases short and J 2 bases short, with 15 bases between. This CDR3 is 15 amino acids long.